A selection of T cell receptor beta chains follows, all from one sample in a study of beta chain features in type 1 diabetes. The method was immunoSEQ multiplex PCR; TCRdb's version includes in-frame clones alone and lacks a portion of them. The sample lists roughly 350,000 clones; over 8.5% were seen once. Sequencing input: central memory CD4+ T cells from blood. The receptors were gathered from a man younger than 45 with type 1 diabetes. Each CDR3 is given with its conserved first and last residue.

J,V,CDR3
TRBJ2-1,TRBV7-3,CASSGGATSYNEQFF
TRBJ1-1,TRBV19,CASSTTTGHTEAFF
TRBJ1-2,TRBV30,CAWSLGRVGYTF
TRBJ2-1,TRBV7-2,CASSLQGEGEQFF
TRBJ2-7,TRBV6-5,CASSHTRGSDHEQYF
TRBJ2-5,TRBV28,CASSAGSETQYF
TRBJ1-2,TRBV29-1,CSVEGAGYGYTF
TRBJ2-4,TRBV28,CASSPPTSGRVNIQYF
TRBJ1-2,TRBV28,CASSFSGTVNEVGYTF
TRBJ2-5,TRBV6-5,CAISDPTYEETQYF
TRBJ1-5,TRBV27,CASSSRNKQVRSQHF
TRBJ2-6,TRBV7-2,CASSRQGAGSGANVLTF
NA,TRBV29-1,CSVEEGSPPFVYEQYF
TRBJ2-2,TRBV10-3,CAISERGQTNTGELFF
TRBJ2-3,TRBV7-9,CASSDTGSTDTQYF
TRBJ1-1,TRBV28,CASSSGWDTEAFF
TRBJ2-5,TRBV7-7,CASSLGGASGQETQYF
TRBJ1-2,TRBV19,CASSIGGSYGYTF
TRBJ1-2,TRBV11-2,CASSPGRVGYTF
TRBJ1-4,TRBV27,CASSLRSGQGSREEKLFF
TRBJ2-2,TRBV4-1,CASSQGHWNTGELFF
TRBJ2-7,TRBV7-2,CASSLRQGYYEQYF
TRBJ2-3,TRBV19,CASSIDRATDTQYF
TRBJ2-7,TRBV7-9,CASSPGQLEQYF
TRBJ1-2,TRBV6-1,CASSRQGSSYGYTF
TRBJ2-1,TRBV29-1,CSVGGQGAVYNEQFF
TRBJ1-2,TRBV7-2,CASSARASTGRANYGYTF
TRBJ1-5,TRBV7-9,CASSFQANSNQPQHF
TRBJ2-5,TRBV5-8,CASGGTGGETQYF
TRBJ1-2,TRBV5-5,CASSSGWERGYTF
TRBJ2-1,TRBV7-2,CASSSQGGGVGGEQFF
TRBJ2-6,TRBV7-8,CASRGDSGQTISGANVLTF
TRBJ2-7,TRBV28,CASSWEGEQYF
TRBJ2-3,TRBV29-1,CSVGGTSEPTDTQYF
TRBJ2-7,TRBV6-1,CASSSEGASEQYF
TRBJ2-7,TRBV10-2,CASSGNHEQYF
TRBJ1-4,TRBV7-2,CASSLEPHEKLFF
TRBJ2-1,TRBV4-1,CASSLQTSGVNEQFF
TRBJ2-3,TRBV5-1,CASSPGSDTQYF
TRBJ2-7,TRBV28,CASSFVRSSYEQYF
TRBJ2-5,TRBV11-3,CASSFGTGSQYF
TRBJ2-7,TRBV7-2,CASSLSGTQYEQYF
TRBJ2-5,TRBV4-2,CASSLATRETQYF
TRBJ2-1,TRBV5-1,CASSLGGLQSNEQFF
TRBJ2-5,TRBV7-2,CASSLAGRGLEQYF
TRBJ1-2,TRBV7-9,CASSLDGDNYGYTF
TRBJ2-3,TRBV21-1,CARTKAPRDRYRTDTQYF
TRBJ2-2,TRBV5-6,CASSSSTGVLTGELFF
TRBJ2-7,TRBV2,CASRSDWGMENEQYF
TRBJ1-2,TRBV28,CASSLRGLDGYTF
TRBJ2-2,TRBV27,CASSLSGSFSGELFF
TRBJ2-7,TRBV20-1,CTPGQGNEQYF
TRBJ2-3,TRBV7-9,CASSFLQGLSYTQYF
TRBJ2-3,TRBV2,CASSEQGTDTDTQYF